The clone carrying this T cell receptor (beta chain) was found many times. The antigen remains unidentified. Researchers made TCR cDNA using 5'RACE template switching, and this step added a universal primer site and UMIs. TCRdb re-called the 5' RACE reads with MiXCR, one entry per CDR3 protein. The sample gives some 340,000 distinct CDR3 sequences, approximately 4% of which show up once; 20% to 25% is in the top ten. There are 15 residues in the CDR3. CDR1 and CDR2 from the germline V gene are DFQATT and SNEGSKA (reference sequence). Trimming removed 1 base from V and 4 bases from J, with 14 bases in between. These data belong to a study of T cells after yellow fever vaccination. The study's findings and limits: Clones from primary vaccination mostly reappeared after the booster (roughly 97% CD4, approximately 91% CD8). Researchers cautioned that FACS-sorted repertoires could harbor abundant clonotypes contaminating from the bulk population.

V gene TRBV20-1 combines with J gene TRBJ2-1; D remains ambiguous. Sequenced here: PBMCs, sampled 5 days after the yellow fever booster vaccination. This clonotype originated in a man between 18 and 29 years old who received the YFV17D yellow fever vaccine. CDR3 loop: CSARAGAPTYNEQFF. The CDR3 DNA reads as TGCAGTGCTAGAGCAGGCGCCCCCACTTACAATGAGCAGTTCTTC.